Below are 10 T cell receptor beta chains sequenced from a single sample in a study of blood T cell repertoires in COVID-19. Profiling relied on immunoSEQ multiplex PCR, and the TCRdb table lists in-frame clones only, not all of them. The sample gives 15,000 or so clones, just over 85% of which show up once; roughly 2.5% is in the top ten. Sequenced sample: peripheral blood. These TCRs come from a human donor in a cohort sampled during active COVID-19.

This chain links TRBV19 with TRBJ1-4, with 8 nucleotides matching TRBD1. Trimming removed 7 bases from V and 11 bases from J; junction bases left unmatched: 9. Germline CDR1 LNHDA, CDR2 SQIVND (reference sequence). This CDR3 comprises 13 residues. The CDR3 DNA sequence: TGTGCCAGTACCGGACAGGGTGTAGGGAAACTGTTTTTT. This codes for CASTGQGVGKLFF.

Worth noting for this clone: This specimen includes other DNA sequences encoding the same CDR3. J is TRBJ1-2 and V is TRBV9, with 7 bases that match TRBD1. The CDR3 has 13 amino acids. Per germline, CDR1 SGDLS and CDR2 YYNGEE. Trimming removed 3 bases from V and 4 bases from J; junction bases left unmatched: 3. The CDR3 DNA reads TGTGCCAGCAGCGCCGGGACAGCCTATGGCTACACCTTC. Translated, it gives CASSAGTAYGYTF.

The rearrangement uses TRBV29-1 and TRBJ2-7, with 9 positions matching TRBD1. Trimming removed 2 bases from V and 2 bases from J; junction bases left unmatched: 10. Germline V gives CDR1 SQVTM, CDR2 ANQGSEA. CDR3 size: 16 residues. The DNA for the CDR3 is TGCAGCGTTGAACATACCGGGACAGGGTCGACCTACGAGCAGTACTTC. Its protein is CSVEHTGTGSTYEQYF.

CDR3 coding DNA: TGTGCCAGCAGCGTAAACTCAATCCGACAGGGAGACACTGAAGCTTTCTTT. The encoded protein is CASSVNSIRQGDTEAFF. The chain carries TRBV7-3 and TRBJ1-1; 7 positions match TRBD1. Germline V gene lookup returns CDR1 SGHTA and CDR2 FQGTGA. The CDR3 covers 17 residues. Trimming took 5 bases from V and 3 from J; bases not matched to a gene: 15.

The V call is TRBV7-6, the J call TRBJ2-1; 14 bases fit TRBD2. CDR3 length: 15 amino acids. Trimming removed 2 bases from V and 8 bases from J; junction bases left unmatched: 2. Germline lookup yields CDR1 SGHVS and CDR2 FNYEAQ. The CDR3 DNA reads TGTGCCAGCAGCTTATCGGGACTAGCGGGAGATGAGCAGTTCTTC. Its protein product is CASSLSGLAGDEQFF.

The V and J genes are TRBV4-1 and TRBJ1-3; D gene uncertain. CDR3 size: 15 residues. The germline CDR1 and CDR2 sequences are MGHRA and YSYEKL. Trimming took off 0 bases at V and 3 bases at J, with 9 bases between the two ends. Here the CDR3 reads CASSQDANIGNTIYF. The CDR3 DNA sequence: TGCGCCAGCAGCCAAGATGCAAACATTGGAAACACCATATATTTT.

The chain combines TRBV11-3 with TRBJ2-7; no definite D call. The CDR3 covers 15 residues. The germline V and J ends were trimmed by 0 bases and 3 bases, with 12 bases remaining between them. Germline CDR1 and CDR2: SGHNT and YENEEA. DNA for the CDR3: TGTGCCAGCAGCTTAGATACCGGTTCTCGCTACGAGCAGTACTTC. Translated: CASSLDTGSRYEQYF. Combining the CDR3 with reference TRBV11-3 and TRBJ2-7 gives the whole variable domain EAGVVQSPRYKIIEKKQPVAFWCNPISGHNTLYWYLQNLGQGPELLIRYENEEAVDDSQLPKDRFSAERLKGVDSTLKIQPAELGDSAVYLCASSLDTGSRYEQYFGPGTRLTVT.

Worth noting for this clone: Sequence at one end of the junction differs from germline and may be a read error. This chain joins TRBV24-1 and TRBJ2-5; 7 bases align to TRBD2. The CDR3 sequence is 15 residues long. The V gene's germline CDR1 is KGHDR and CDR2 SFDVKD. Here the CDR3 reads CATSDTGTTREAQYF. The DNA of the CDR3 is TGTGCCACCAGTGACACCGGGACTACAAGAGAGGCCCAGTACTTC.

As DNA, the CDR3 is TGTGCCAGCAGCTTTCTCTTGGGGCGGAACGCCACCTACGAGCAGTACTTC. Encoded protein: CASSFLLGRNATYEQYF. The chain uses TRBV13 and TRBJ2-7; possibly TRBD1 for D (5 bases). CDR3 length equals 17 residues. V lost 3 bases and J lost 2, with 20 bases in between. The germline CDR1 and CDR2 sequences are PRHDT and FYEKMQ (reference sequence).

The CDR3 DNA sequence: TGTGCCAGCAGAGATACAGGGGACTATGGCTACACCTTC. This encodes CASRDTGDYGYTF. The chain links TRBV28 to TRBJ1-2, with TRBD1 identical over 7 bases. Germline V gene sequence: CDR1 MDHEN, CDR2 SYDVKM. The V gene end was trimmed by 6 bases and the J gene end by 3 bases; junction bases not matched to a gene: 4. This CDR3 has 13 residues.